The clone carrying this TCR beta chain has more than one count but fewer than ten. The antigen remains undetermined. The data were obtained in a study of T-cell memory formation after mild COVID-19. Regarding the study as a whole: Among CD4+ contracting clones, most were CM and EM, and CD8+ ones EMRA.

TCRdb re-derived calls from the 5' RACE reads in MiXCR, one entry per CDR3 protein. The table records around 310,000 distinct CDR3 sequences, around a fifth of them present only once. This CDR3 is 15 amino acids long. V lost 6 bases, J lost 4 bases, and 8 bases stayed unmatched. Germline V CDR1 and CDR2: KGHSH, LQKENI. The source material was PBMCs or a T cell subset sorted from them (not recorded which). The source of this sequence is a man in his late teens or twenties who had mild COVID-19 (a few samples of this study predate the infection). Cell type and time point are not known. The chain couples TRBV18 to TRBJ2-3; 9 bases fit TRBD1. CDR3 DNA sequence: TGTGCCAGCTCGCCCCCGGGACAGGGTTCAGATACGCAGTATTTT. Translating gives CASSPPGQGSDTQYF.